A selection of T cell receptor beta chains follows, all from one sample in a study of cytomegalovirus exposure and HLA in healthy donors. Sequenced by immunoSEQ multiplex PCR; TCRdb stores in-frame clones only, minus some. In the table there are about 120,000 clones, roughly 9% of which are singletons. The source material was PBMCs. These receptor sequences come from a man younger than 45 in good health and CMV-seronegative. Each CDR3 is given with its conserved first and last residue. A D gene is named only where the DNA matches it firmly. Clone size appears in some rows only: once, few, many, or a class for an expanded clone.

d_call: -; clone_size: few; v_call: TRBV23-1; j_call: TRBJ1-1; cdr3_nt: TGCGCCAGCAGTAAAGAAAATCGGACCAACAGGGTTCGCACTGAAGCTTTCTTT; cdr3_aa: CASSKENRTNRVRTEAFF
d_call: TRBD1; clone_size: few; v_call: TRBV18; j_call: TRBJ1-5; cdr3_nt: TGTGCCAGCTCACTATCACCAGTTGGGGGGACAGGGACGAGCAATCAGCCCCAGCATTTT; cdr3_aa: CASSLSPVGGTGTSNQPQHF
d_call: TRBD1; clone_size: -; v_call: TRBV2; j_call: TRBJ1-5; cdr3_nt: TGTGCCAGCAGCCCCGACAGGGGAAATCAGCCCCAGCATTTT; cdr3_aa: CASSPDRGNQPQHF
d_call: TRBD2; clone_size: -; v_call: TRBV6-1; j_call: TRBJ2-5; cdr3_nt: TGTGCCAGCAGTGAAGTAACTAGCGGGAGCTCAAGAGTGACTCAGTACTTC; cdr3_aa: CASSEVTSGSSRVTQYF
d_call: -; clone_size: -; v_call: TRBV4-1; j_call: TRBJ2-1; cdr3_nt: TGCGCCAGCAGCCAAGTACAGGGCCCTAATGAGCAGTTCTTC; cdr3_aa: CASSQVQGPNEQFF
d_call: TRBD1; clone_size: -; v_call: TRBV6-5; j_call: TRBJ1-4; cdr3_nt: TGTGCCAGCAGTCCATCCGGGACAGGGAATGAAAAACTGTTTTTT; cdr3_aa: CASSPSGTGNEKLFF
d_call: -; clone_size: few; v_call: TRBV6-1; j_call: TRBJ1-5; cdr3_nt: TGTGCCAGCAGTGAGAGGATGACAGGCGATGGAGGGCCCCAGCATTTT; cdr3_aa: CASSERMTGDGGPQHF
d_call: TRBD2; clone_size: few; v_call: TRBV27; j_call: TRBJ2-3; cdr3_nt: TGTGCCAGCAGTTTCTCCGGACTAGCGGGAGGGTTCCCATCAGATACGCAGTATTTT; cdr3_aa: CASSFSGLAGGFPSDTQYF
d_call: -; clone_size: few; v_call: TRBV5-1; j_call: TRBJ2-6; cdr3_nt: TGCGCCAGCAGCTTGGTACAGGCGACTGGGGCCAACGTCCTGACTTTC; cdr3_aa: CASSLVQATGANVLTF
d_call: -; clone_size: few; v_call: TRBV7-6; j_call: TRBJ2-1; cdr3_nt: TGTGCCAGCAGCCCGCCCCGGAATGAGCAGTTCTTC; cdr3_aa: CASSPPRNEQFF
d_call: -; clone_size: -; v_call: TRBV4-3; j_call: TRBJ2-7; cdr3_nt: TGCGCCAGCAGCCAAGATCGGGTAGGCCCACTCACGGGCGAGCAGTACTTC; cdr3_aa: CASSQDRVGPLTGEQYF
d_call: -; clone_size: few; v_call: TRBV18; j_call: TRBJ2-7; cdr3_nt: TGTGCCAGCTCACCACCGGTAAGCGGGTCCTACGAGCAGTACTTC; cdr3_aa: CASSPPVSGSYEQYF
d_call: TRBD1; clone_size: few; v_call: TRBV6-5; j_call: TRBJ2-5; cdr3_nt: TGTGCCAGCAGCAAACTACAGGGGGCGGCGGGTGAGCAGTACTTC; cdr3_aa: CASSKLQGAAGEQYF
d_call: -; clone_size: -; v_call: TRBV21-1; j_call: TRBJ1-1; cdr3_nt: TGTGCCAGCAGCCCCCAGGACAGGGCGAGGAACACTGAAGCTTTCTTT; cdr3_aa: CASSPQDRARNTEAFF
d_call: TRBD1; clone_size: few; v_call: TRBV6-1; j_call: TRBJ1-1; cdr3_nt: TGTGCCAGCAGTGACAGACAGGGCATGAACACTGAAGCTTTCTTT; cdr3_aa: CASSDRQGMNTEAFF
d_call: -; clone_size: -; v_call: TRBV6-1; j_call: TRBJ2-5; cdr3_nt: TGTGCCAGCAGTGAAGCGGCGGGTCAAGAGACCCAGTACTTC; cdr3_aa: CASSEAAGQETQYF
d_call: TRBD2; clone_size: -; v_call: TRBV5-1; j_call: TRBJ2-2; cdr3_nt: TGCGCCAGCAGGAAAGGACTAGCGGAAAACACCGGGGAGCTGTTTTTT; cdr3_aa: CASRKGLAENTGELFF
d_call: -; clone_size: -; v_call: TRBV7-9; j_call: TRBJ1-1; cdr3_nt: TGTGCCAGCAGCTTTGGGGGGGACACTGAAGCTTTCTTT; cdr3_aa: CASSFGGDTEAFF
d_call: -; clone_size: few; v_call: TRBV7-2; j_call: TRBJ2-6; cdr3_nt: TGTGCCAGCAGCCTAAGGTTTCAGGTGGCCTCTGGGGCCAACGTCCTGACTTTC; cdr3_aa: CASSLRFQVASGANVLTF
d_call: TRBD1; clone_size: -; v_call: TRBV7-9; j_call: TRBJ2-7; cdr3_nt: TGTGCCAGCAGCAGCGACAGCCAGGGGGCCTACGAGCAGTACTTC; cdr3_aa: CASSSDSQGAYEQYF
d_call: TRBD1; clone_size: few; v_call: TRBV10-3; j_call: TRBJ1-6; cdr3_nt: TGTGCCATCAGTGCTTCGGGACAGGGTACTTCACCCCTCCACTTT; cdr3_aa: CAISASGQGTSPLHF
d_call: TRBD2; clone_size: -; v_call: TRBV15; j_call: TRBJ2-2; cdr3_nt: TGTGCCACCAGCAGAGAGACTAGCCCCGGGGAGCTGTTTTTT; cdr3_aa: CATSRETSPGELFF
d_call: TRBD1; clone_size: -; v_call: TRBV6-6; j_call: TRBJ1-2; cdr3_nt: TGTGCCAGCAGTCCCGGACAGGGATCGGGCTACACCTTC; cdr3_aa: CASSPGQGSGYTF
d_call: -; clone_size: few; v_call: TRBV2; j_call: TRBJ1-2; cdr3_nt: TGTGCCACCAAGAGTCTGGACTATGGCTACACCTTC; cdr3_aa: CATKSLDYGYTF
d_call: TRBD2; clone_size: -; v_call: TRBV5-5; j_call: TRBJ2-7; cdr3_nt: TGTGCCAGCAGCTTGTCGTTAGGGGAGGGCTACGAGCAGTACTTC; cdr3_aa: CASSLSLGEGYEQYF
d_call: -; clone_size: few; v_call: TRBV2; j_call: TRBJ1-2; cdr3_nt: TGTGCCAGCAGACAGGGCAGCGATGGCTACACCTTC; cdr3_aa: CASRQGSDGYTF
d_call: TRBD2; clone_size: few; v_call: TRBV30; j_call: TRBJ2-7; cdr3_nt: TGTGCCTGGAGTCTTAGCGGGAGTCGGGCCTACGAGCAGTACTTC; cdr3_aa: CAWSLSGSRAYEQYF
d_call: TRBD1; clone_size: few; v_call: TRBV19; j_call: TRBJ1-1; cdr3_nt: TGTGCCAGTATGTTTACAGGGGGCGGAGAGGCTTTCTTT; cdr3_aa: CASMFTGGGEAFF
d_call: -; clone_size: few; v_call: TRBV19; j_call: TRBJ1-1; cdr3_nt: TGTGCCAGTAGACCAACAGGTAAAGGGCCTGAAGCTTTCTTT; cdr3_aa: CASRPTGKGPEAFF
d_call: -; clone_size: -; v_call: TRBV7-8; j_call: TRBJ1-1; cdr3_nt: TGTGCCAGCAATTCAGGGTGGAACACTGAAGCTTTCTTT; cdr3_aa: CASNSGWNTEAFF
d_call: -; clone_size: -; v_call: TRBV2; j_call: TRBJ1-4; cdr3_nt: TGTGCCAGCAGTGAACGGGGGTGGGCTGGCCGTAATGAAAAACTGTTTTTT; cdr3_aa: CASSERGWAGRNEKLFF
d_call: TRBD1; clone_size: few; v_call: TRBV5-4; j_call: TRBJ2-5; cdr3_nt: TGTGCCAGCAGCTTTCAGGGGGCTTCGGGAGAGACCCAGTACTTC; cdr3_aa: CASSFQGASGETQYF
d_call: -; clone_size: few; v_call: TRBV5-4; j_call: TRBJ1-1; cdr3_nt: TGTGCCAGCAGCATCCGGAGGTCGTACACTGAAGCTTTCTTT; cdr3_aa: CASSIRRSYTEAFF
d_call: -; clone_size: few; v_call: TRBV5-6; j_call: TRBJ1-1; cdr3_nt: TGTGCCAGCAGTTGGACACAGGGTGGTACTGAAGCTTTCTTT; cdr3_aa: CASSWTQGGTEAFF
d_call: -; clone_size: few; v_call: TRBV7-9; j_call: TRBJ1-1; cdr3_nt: TGTGCCAGCAGCTCAGCCGTTGAAGCTTTCTTT; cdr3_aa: CASSSAVEAFF
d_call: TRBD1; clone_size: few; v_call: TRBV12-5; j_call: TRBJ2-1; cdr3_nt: TGTGCTAGTGGTTCGACCAGGGACAGGGGGAAAGCCTTTAGCTCCTACAATGAGCAGTTCTTC; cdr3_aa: CASGSTRDRGKAFSSYNEQFF
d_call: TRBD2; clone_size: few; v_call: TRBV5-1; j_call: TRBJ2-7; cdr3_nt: TGCGCCAGCGGGGGGGGAAGGGCCCACGAGCAGTACTTC; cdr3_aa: CASGGGRAHEQYF
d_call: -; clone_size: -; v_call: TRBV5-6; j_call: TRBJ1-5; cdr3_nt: TGTGCCAGCAGCATATTGACACAGTGTAGCAATCAGCCCCAGCATTTT; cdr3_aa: CASSILTQCSNQPQHF
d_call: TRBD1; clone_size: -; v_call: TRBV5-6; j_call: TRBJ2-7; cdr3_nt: TGTGCCAGCAGCATACCCTATGACAGGGTCCCATACGAGCAGTACTTC; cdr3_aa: CASSIPYDRVPYEQYF
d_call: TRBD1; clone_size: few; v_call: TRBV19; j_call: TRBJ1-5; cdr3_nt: TGTGCCAGCGGAAGACAGGGGAGACAGCCCCAGCATTTT; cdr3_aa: CASGRQGRQPQHF
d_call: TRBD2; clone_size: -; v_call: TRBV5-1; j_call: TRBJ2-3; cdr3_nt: TGCGCCAGCAGCCTCCTAGCGGGACACACAGATACGCAGTATTTT; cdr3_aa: CASSLLAGHTDTQYF
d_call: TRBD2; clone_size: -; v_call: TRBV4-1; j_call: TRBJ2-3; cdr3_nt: TGCGCCAGCAGGGGGGACCGGGAGGGCACAGATACGCAGTATTTT; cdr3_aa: CASRGDREGTDTQYF
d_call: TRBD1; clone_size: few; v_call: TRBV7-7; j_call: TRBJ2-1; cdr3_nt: TGTGCTAGCAGCCAACAGGGGTTGGACAATGAGCAGTTCTTC; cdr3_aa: CASSQQGLDNEQFF
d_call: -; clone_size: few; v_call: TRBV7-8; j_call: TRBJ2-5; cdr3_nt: TGTGCCAGCAGCTTAGCGGATAGCGCGGGAGAGACCCAGTACTTC; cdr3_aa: CASSLADSAGETQYF
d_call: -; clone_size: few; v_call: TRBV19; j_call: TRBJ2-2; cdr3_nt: TGTGCCAGTAGTATTAGCAGAAACACCGGGGAGCTGTTTTTT; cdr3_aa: CASSISRNTGELFF
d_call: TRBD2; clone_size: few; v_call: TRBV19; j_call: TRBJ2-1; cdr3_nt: TGTGCCAGTGATAACCACAGGACTAGCGGGATTAACAATGAGCAGTTCTTC; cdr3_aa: CASDNHRTSGINNEQFF
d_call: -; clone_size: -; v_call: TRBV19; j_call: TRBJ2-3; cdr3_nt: TGTGCCAGTAGTATAATTTCCGGCGGGGGCACAGGTACGCAGTATTTT; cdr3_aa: CASSIISGGGTGTQYF
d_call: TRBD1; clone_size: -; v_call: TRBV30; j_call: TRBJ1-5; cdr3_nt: TGTGCCTGGACCCCTAAGGGGGCGGAACAGCCCCAGCATTTT; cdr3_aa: CAWTPKGAEQPQHF
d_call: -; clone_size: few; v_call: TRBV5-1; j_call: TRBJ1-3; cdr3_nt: TGCGCCAGCAGCCCTACAGGTAGCTCTGGAAACACCATATATTTT; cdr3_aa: CASSPTGSSGNTIYF